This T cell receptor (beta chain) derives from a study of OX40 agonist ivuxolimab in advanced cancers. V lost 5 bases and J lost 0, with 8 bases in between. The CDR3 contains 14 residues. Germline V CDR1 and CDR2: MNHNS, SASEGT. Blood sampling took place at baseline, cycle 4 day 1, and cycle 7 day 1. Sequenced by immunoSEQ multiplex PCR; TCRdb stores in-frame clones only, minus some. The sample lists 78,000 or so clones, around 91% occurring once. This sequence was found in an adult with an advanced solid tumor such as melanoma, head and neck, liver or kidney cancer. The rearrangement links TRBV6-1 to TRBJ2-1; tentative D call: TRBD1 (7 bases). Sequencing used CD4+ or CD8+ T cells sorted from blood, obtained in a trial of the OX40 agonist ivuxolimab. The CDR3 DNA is TGTGCCAGCAGTCAGGGGGGCTCCTACAATGAGCAGTTCTTC. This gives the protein CASSQGGSYNEQFF.